This T cell receptor beta chain was profiled in a study of post-analysis software for immune sequencing data (dated by TCRdb to between 2015 and 2016). About the investigation overall: Relapsing-remitting, secondary progressive and progressive-relapsing multiple sclerosis were recorded as disease courses, and subtype annotation was lacking for some patients. The multiple sclerosis patient repertoires were compared with roughly twelve previously published healthy control repertoires from donors aged 6 to 25 years. A subset of samples was prepared in parallel using single-end sample barcoding, then pooled and co-amplified after Illumina adapter ligation.

In regard to this clonotype: Its antigen remains unidentified. One base away there is no much larger clone; base qualities are not given.

The full study reports these points: The multiple sclerosis patient group was slightly younger than the control group. Multiple sclerosis patients had significantly lower normalized Chao1 diversity than controls, a result that suggests substantial peripheral T-cell clonal expansion. When samples were clustered directly using the F measure, samples prepared in the same batch co-clustered strongly, which prompted a batch-effect correction.

Library construction relied on PCR. This sample was sequenced with an Illumina HiSeq 2500. To reduce PCR and sequencing biases, unique molecular identifiers were incorporated into the TCR beta cDNA libraries. Roughly 500,000 cDNA molecules were obtained for every 1 to 10 million input T cells, so each molecule roughly corresponded to one T cell. The patient libraries were prepared and sequenced with the same protocol used for the earlier healthy control dataset. Within a given batch, samples were prepared together, multiplexed and sequenced on the same HiSeq lane. Processing in the source paper ran as follows. MIGEC was used to process the raw barcoded reads, and molecular identifier groups with only a single read were discarded before consensus assembly and CDR3 extraction. VDJtools was used for post-analysis of the clonotype tables, and diversity was normalized by down-sampling every dataset to the size of the smallest sample. Repertoire overlap clustering matched CDR3 amino acid but not nucleotide sequences to correct batch-related cross-sample contamination. In-frame beta chains were kept once TCRdb had trimmed the public reads at Q25 with fastp and called clones with MiXCR. Every distinct CDR3 protein forms one entry, paired with its most common genes and DNA. The authors' filters were not applied to this entry. For this sample the table gives under 650,000 distinct CDR3 sequences, of which roughly two fifths were detected only once. Of the sample, approximately 1.7% is held by the ten largest clones.

TCR beta repertoires were profiled from peripheral blood of some 13 young patients with multiple sclerosis to demonstrate the VDJtools post-analysis software. The multiple sclerosis patients were children and adolescents ranging in age from 6 to 15 years. Material: blood. The source is a girl aged 5 to 17 with multiple sclerosis.

The CDR3 sequence is CASSVETRTALGGYTF. The nucleotide sequence reads as follows: TGTGCCAGCAGCGTAGAGACCCGGACAGCCCTGGGGGGCTACACCTTC. The receptor chain draws on TRBV9 and TRBJ1-2, and possibly TRBD1, on 6 matching bases. The germline V gene specifies SGDLS as CDR1 and YYNGEE as CDR2. The junction carries 20 bases between V and J, which are trimmed by 0 bases and 8 bases respectively. Taken from cysteine to phenylalanine, the CDR3 has 16 residues. Just CDR3 DNA is preserved here, 48 bases in frame from base 1.